This T cell receptor beta chain was profiled in a study of blood T cells in healthy people across ages. J lost 6 bases, V lost 3 bases, and 2 bases had no gene match. Germline assignment: CDR1 SGHRS and CDR2 YFSETQ. This CDR3 has 13 amino acids. Then a second PCR, running about 6 to 12 cycles, was carried out with a sample-barcoded 5' primer and a J-beta primer mix. Unique molecular identifiers of 12 random nucleotides labeled each cDNA. MiXCR, applied by TCRdb to the 5' RACE reads, yields one record per CDR3 protein. This repertoire shows around 790,000 distinct CDR3 sequences, 44% found once; its top ten account for approximately 20%.

The chain couples TRBV5-1 to TRBJ2-1, with 8 nucleotides matching TRBD1. Sequencing input: blood. This clonotype was obtained from a man in his fifties or sixties in good health. The CDR3 sequence: CASSWQGANEQFF. For the CDR3, the DNA is TGCGCCAGCAGCTGGCAGGGGGCCAATGAGCAGTTCTTC.